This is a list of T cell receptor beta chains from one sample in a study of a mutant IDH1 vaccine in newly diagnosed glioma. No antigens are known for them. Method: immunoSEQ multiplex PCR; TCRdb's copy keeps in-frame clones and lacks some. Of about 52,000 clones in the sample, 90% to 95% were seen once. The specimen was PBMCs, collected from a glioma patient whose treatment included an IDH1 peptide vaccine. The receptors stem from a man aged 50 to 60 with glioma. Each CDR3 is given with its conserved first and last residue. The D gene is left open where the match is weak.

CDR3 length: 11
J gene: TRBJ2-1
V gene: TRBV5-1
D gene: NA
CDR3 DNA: TGCGCCAGTCGTGAAAACAATGAGCAGTTCTTC
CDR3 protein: CASRENNEQFF

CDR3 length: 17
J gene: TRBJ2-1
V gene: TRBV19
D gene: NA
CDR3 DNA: TGTGCCAGTAGTCCTTGGACCTCGCCCGGCTTATACAATGAGCAGTTCTTC
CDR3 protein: CASSPWTSPGLYNEQFF

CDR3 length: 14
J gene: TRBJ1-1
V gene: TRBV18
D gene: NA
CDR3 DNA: TGTGCCAGCTCACCACCGTCAGGGAACACTGAAGCTTTCTTT
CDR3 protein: CASSPPSGNTEAFF

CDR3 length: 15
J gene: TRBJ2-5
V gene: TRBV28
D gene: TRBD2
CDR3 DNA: TGTGCCAGCAGTTTAATAGCGGGGGCGGGGGAGACCCAGTACTTC
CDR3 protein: CASSLIAGAGETQYF

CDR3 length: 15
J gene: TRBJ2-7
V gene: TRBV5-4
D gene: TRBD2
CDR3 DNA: TGTGCCAGCAGCTTGGAAGCGGGGAGCTCCTACGAGCAGTACTTC
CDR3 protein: CASSLEAGSSYEQYF

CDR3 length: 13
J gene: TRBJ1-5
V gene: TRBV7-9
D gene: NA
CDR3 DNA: TGTGCCAGCAGCTTAAGTAGCAATCAGCCCCAGCATTTT
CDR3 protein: CASSLSSNQPQHF

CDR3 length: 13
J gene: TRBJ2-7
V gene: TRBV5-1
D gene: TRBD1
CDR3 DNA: TGCGCCAGCAGCTTGGGACAGGGTTTCTGGCAGTACTTC
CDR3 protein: CASSLGQGFWQYF

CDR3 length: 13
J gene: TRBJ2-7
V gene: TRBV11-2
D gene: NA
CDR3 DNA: TGTGCCAGCAGTAGAATGGGGAACTACGAGCAGTACTTC
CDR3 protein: CASSRMGNYEQYF

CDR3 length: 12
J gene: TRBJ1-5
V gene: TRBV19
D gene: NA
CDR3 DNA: TGTGCCACTGCAGGGATCAATCAGCCCCAGCATTTT
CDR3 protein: CATAGINQPQHF

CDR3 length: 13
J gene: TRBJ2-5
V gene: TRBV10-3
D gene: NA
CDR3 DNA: TGTGCCATCACCCCGGGACTCCAAGAGACCCAGTACTTC
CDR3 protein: CAITPGLQETQYF

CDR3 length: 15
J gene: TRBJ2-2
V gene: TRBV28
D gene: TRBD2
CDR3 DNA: TGTGCCAGCAGTCCGCGGGGGACGTACACCGGGGAGCTGTTTTTT
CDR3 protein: CASSPRGTYTGELFF

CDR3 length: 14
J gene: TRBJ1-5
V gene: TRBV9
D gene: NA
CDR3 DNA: TGTGCCAGCAGCACCGGGGGTGGCAATCAGCCCCAGCATTTT
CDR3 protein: CASSTGGGNQPQHF

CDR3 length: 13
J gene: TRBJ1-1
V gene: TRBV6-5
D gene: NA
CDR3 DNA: TGTGCCAGCAGTTACGAGGGTTACACTGAAGCTTTCTTT
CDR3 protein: CASSYEGYTEAFF

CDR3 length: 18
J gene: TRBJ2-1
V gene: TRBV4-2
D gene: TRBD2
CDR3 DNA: TGTGCCAGCAGCCAAGGGTCAGTTGGACTAGGGGTAAGGAATGAGCAGTTCTTC
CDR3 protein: CASSQGSVGLGVRNEQFF

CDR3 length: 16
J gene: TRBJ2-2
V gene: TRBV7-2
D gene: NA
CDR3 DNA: TGTGCCAGCAGCTGGGACCCGAAAGTAAAGACCGGGGAGCTGTTTTTT
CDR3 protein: CASSWDPKVKTGELFF